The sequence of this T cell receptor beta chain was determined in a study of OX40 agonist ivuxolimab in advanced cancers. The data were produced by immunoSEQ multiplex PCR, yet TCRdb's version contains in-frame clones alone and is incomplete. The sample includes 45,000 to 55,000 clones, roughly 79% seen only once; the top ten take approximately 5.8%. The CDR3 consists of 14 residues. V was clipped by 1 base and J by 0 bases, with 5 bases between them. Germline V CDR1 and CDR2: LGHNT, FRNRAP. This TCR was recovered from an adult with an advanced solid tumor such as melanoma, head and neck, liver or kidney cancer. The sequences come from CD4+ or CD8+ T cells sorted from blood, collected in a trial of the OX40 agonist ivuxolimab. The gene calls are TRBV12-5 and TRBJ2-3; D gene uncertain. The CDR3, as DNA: TGTGCTAGTGGTTTGGGATTGAGCACAGATACGCAGTATTTT. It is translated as CASGLGLSTDTQYF.